This T cell receptor (beta chain) was captured in a study of T cell responses to AZD1222 COVID-19 vaccine. Study summary: Second-dose schedules of about 4 or about 12 weeks were combined.

Turning to this clone: What it recognizes is unknown.

Study results and caveats: Baseline serology detected seropositivity in only 5 to 7 AZD1222 recipients.

V lost 5 bases and J 7 bases, leaving 18 bases between the germline ends. CDR1 and CDR2 from the germline V gene are MDHEN and SYDVKM. The CDR3 is 14 amino acids. The repertoire was sequenced with immunoSEQ multiplex PCR; TCRdb's copy has only in-frame clones and lacks some. The profile shows under 120,000 clones, 90% to 95% of them singletons. The sample here was peripheral blood, taken on day 0 of AZD1222 vaccination. The TCR originated in an adult in good health. The chain recombines TRBV28 with TRBJ2-7, with a possible D match to TRBD1 (5 bases). The CDR3 nucleotides are TGTGCCAGCAGTACTGCTATGGGGCTGGGGGAGCAGTACTTC. Translation: CASSTAMGLGEQYF. The full variable domain, rest sourced from reference TRBV28 and TRBJ2-7, is DVKVTQSSRYLVKRTGEKVFLECVQDMDHENMFWYRQDPGLGLRLIYFSYDVKMKEKGDIPEGYSVSREKKERFSLILESASTNQTSMYLCASSTAMGLGEQYFGPGTRLTVT.